This record concerns one T cell receptor (beta chain) sequence. Its antigen is unknown. Here immunoSEQ multiplex PCR was the method, and the copy in TCRdb shows in-frame clones only, minus some. Of roughly 160,000 clones listed, about 85% are singletons. Time point: blood 4 weeks post-SBRT, at nephrectomy. Treatment indicated: 15 Gy SBRT to primary tumor, nephrectomy 4 weeks later. Nephrectomy followed 15 Gy stereotactic body radiation by 4 weeks. Radiation-treated patients gave blood at baseline, week 2 and week 4. Clear cell pathology was present in this patient's renal cell carcinoma. This CDR3 has 14 amino acids. CDR1 and CDR2 (germline): SGHTA, FQGNSA. Deletions cut 6 bases from V and 6 bases from J, with 15 bases between. These data are taken from a study of radiation and T cells in renal cell carcinoma. General study findings and limits: No pretreatment tumor biopsies were available for baseline clonotypes.

The TCR originated in a woman aged 50 to 65 with renal cell carcinoma. The chain couples TRBV7-2 to TRBJ2-4, with TRBD1 as a possible D gene (5 bases). Here the sequenced sample was blood, taken from a patient whose treatment included radiotherapy and nephrectomy. The CDR3 nucleotides read TGTGCCAGCAGTCGTGGACATACATTAAACATTCAGTACTTC. Protein: CASSRGHTLNIQYF.